What follows are 16 T cell receptor beta chains derived from one specimen sequenced in a study of T-cell reconstitution after alpha-beta-depleted transplantation in children. The TCRbeta library was prepared with unique molecular identifiers. One entry per CDR3 protein results from TCRdb running MiXCR on the PCR reads. The table shows 440,000 or so distinct CDR3 sequences, with 43% occurring only once. The sample in question was PBMCs, obtained before TCRalphabeta/CD19-depleted stem cell transplant. Source of these receptors: a girl aged 2-9 years with aplastic anemia, due to receive a stem cell transplant.

A word on this clonotype: This may be a read error: a much more frequent sequence differs by one nucleotide. The V call is TRBV28, the J call TRBJ1-2; D is unresolved. CDR3 size: 13 residues. V was shortened by 2 bases and J by 1 base, with 5 bases between the two germline ends. Looked up from germline, CDR1 is MDHEN and CDR2 is SYDVKM. CDR3 sequence: CASSLLVNYGYTF. The CDR3 nucleotides read TGTGCCAGCAGTTTACTAGTTAACTATGGCTACACCTTC.

This clonotype was seen at least ten times. The chain is built from TRBV12-3 or TRBV12-4 and TRBJ2-1, with a tentative D call TRBD1 (5 bases). This CDR3 region has 16 residues. V was cut by 6 bases and J by 2 bases, with 17 bases left in between. For the CDR3, the DNA is TGTGCCAGCAGGACAGACGGATCATTAACCTACAATGAGCAGTTCTTC. This gives the protein CASRTDGSLTYNEQFF.

J is TRBJ2-7 and V is TRBV5-1; perhaps TRBD1 as D (5 bases). The V end lost 1 base, the J end lost 5 bases, and 13 bases lay between the germline ends. CDR1 SGHRS and CDR2 YFSETQ come from the germline V gene. This CDR3 region has 14 residues. CDR3 loop: CASSLWQGPNEQYF. In nucleotides, the CDR3 is TGCGCCAGCAGCTTGTGGCAGGGTCCCAACGAGCAGTACTTC.

The V call is TRBV29-1, the J call TRBJ2-5; TRBD2 matches at 7 bases. V lost 1 base, J lost 2 bases, and 13 bases stayed unmatched. The CDR3 has 17 amino acids. Germline CDR1 is SQVTM and CDR2 is ANQGSEA. This CDR3 reads CSVEGVRGTGGQETQYF. The CDR3 DNA sequence: TGCAGCGTTGAAGGGGTACGGGGGACGGGGGGTCAAGAGACCCAGTACTTC.

The chain recombines TRBV18 with TRBJ1-6; TRBD1 agrees at 9 bases. The germline V gene has CDR1 KGHSH and CDR2 LQKENI. V shed 3 bases and J 11 bases; nucleotides not matched to a gene: 8. The CDR3 loop spans 15 amino acids. CDR3 nucleotide sequence: TGTGCCAGCTCACCGGGGACAGGGACTACGGCACCCCTCCACTTT. Protein: CASSPGTGTTAPLHF.

The chain is built from TRBV6-1 and TRBJ1-2, with 9 bases aligning to TRBD1. Germline assignment: CDR1 MNHNS and CDR2 SASEGT. The length of the CDR3 is 14 residues. Trimming at V came to 5 bases and at J to 12 bases, leaving 13 bases not matched to a gene. Here the CDR3 reads CASSTGTGIGGDTF. CDR3 DNA: TGTGCCAGCAGTACCGGGACAGGGATAGGAGGCGACACCTTC.

A remark on this clonotype: A read error may explain this, as a much larger clone is one base away. The CDR3 does not end in the conserved phenylalanine or tryptophan, so this is likely a read error. The chain has TRBV7-8 and TRBJ2-7; the D gene is possibly TRBD2 (6 bases). The CDR3 is made up of 15 amino acids. V shed 2 bases and J shed 0 bases, with 11 bases lying between them. Germline CDR1 and CDR2: SGHVS and FQNEAQ. Here the CDR3 DNA reads TGTGCCAGCAGCTTAATAGCGGACCTCTCCTACGAGCAGTACCTC. Translated, it gives CASSLIADLSYEQYL.

The V gene is TRBV7-9, the J gene TRBJ2-1; no clear D gene. The V gene lost 6 bases and the J gene lost 11 bases, with 14 bases spanning the gap. Germline V gene sequence: CDR1 SEHNR, CDR2 FQNEAQ (reference sequence). There are 12 residues in the CDR3. This CDR3 is CASRDNDLQQFF. The CDR3 DNA reads as TGTGCCAGCAGGGATAATGACCTACAGCAGTTCTTC.

In its sample, this clonotype was seen a few times. The chain joins TRBV15 to TRBJ2-1, with 13 bases that match TRBD2. This CDR3 comprises 16 residues. Trimming cost V 3 bases and J 5 bases; bases outside gene matches: 4. From germline, CDR1 is LNHNV and CDR2 YYDKDF (reference sequence). The CDR3 spells CATSSPGLAGHNEQFF. DNA for the CDR3: TGTGCCACCAGCAGTCCGGGACTAGCGGGACACAATGAGCAGTTCTTC.

The chain has TRBV7-2 and TRBJ1-1; TRBD1 aligns across 7 bases. This CDR3 spans 14 amino acids. Germline V gene lookup returns CDR1 SGHTA and CDR2 FQGNSA. Germline trimming cut 5 bases from V and 5 bases from J; bases unmatched to any gene: 8. CDR3 protein: CASSQGGTRTEAFF. CDR3 sequence (DNA): TGTGCCAGCAGCCAGGGGGGGACGCGGACTGAAGCTTTCTTT.

The CDR3 region has the DNA TGTGCCAGCAGCTTGGTTAGGGGGGTCTCCTACAATGAGCAGTTCTTC. Amino acid sequence: CASSLVRGVSYNEQFF. The chain links TRBV5-6 to TRBJ2-1; D may correspond to TRBD1 or TRBD2 (6 bases each). The germline V gene encodes CDR1 SGHDT and CDR2 YYEEEE. V was clipped by 0 bases and J by 0 bases, with 10 bases between them. CDR3 length: 16 residues.

This clonotype has more than one count but fewer than ten. The genes are TRBV7-2 and TRBJ1-2; D is possibly TRBD1 (5 bases). V lost 4 bases, J lost 1 base, and 10 bases lay in between. CDR1 is SGHTA and CDR2 is FQGNSA in the germline V gene. The CDR3 has 14 residues. The CDR3 is CASSYHRFNYGYTF. The CDR3, as DNA: TGTGCCAGCAGCTACCACAGGTTTAACTATGGCTACACCTTC.

This clonotype was seen only a few times. The rearrangement links TRBV6-1 to TRBJ2-1; 12 nucleotides line up with TRBD2. The CDR3 has 16 residues. The V and J ends lost 5 bases and 4 bases, in that order; junction bases with no gene match: 6. From germline, CDR1 is MNHNS and CDR2 SASEGT. In DNA form, the CDR3 reads TGTGCCAGCAGTCCTAGCGGGAGGGCCTCTTACAATGAGCAGTTCTTC. The encoded protein is CASSPSGRASYNEQFF.

Note on this clonotype: Since a much larger clone is just one base distant, this may be a read error. The rearrangement joins TRBV4-2 to TRBJ2-7; D call uncertain. The CDR3 runs 13 residues. V was pared by 8 bases and J by 6 bases, with 17 bases between. Germline V lookup: CDR1 LGHNA, CDR2 YNFKEQ. The CDR3 spells CASGSRLPFEQYF. In DNA, the CDR3 is TGTGCCAGCGGCTCGAGACTCCCCTTCGAGCAGTACTTC.

The V and J genes are TRBV27 and TRBJ1-5; TRBD1 is a possible D gene (6 bases). This CDR3 has 14 amino acids. Germline values: CDR1 MNHEY, CDR2 SMNVEV (reference sequence). Trimming stripped 5 bases from V and 3 bases from J, with 11 bases between. CDR3 loop: CASSQSGANQPQHF. For the CDR3, the DNA is TGTGCCAGCAGTCAGTCAGGGGCCAATCAGCCCCAGCATTTT.

In this sample, this clonotype turned up many times. The genes are TRBV20-1 and TRBJ2-6; D gene unclear. The germline V gene has CDR1 DFQATT and CDR2 SNEGSKA (reference sequence). V lost 5 bases to trimming and J lost 0 bases, with 8 bases between them. The CDR3 length is 14 residues. In DNA form, the CDR3 reads TGCAGTGCTGGCGTAGACTCTGGGGCCAACGTCCTGACTTTC. Amino acid sequence: CSAGVDSGANVLTF.